The entry below gives a single T cell receptor beta chain sequence along with its context. The CDR3 runs 17 residues. V lost 0 bases and J 1 base, leaving 15 bases between the germline ends. Germline CDR1 is LGHNA and CDR2 is YSLEER. A second PCR of 7 to 11 cycles used a sample-barcoded 5' primer and a J-beta primer mix. Each cDNA molecule carried a tag from a template-switch adaptor that contained 12 random nucleotides. TCRdb fed the 5' RACE reads into MiXCR, producing one record per CDR3 protein. The sample yields about 1.8 million distinct CDR3 sequences, less than 50% seen once. This record comes from a study of blood T cells in healthy people across ages.

The TCR was taken from a woman between 40 and 55 years old in good health. The chain combines TRBV4-3 with TRBJ2-5, with a tentative D call TRBD1 (5 bases). The specimen sequenced was blood. CDR3 DNA sequence: TGCGCCAGCAGCCAAGAAATCTTGGGGCTAGGCCAAGAGACCCAGTACTTC. Translation gives CASSQEILGLGQETQYF.